These 32 T cell receptor beta chains were all obtained from the same sample, sequenced in a study of blood T cell repertoires in COVID-19. TCRdb keeps only in-frame clones here, not all; method: immunoSEQ multiplex PCR. Of under 300,000 clones in the sample, roughly 88% were seen once. The specimen sequenced was PBMCs or T cells enriched from blood (not recorded which). The receptors originated from a woman between 35 and 50 years old who had been exposed to COVID-19.

The chain has TRBV30 and TRBJ2-7, with D perhaps TRBD1 (6 bases). With 2 bases removed from V and 4 bases from J, the gap between germline ends came to 6 bases. Looked up from germline, CDR1 is GTSNPN and CDR2 is SVGIG (reference sequence). The CDR3 loop spans 11 amino acids. In DNA form, the CDR3 reads TGTGCCTGGAGTACAGGGTACGAGCAGTACTTC. This encodes CAWSTGYEQYF.

This clone has just one count. The chain has TRBV19 and TRBJ2-5; D gene unclear. Germline values: CDR1 LNHDA, CDR2 SQIVND (reference sequence). This CDR3 spans 14 amino acids. V lost 5 bases, J lost 1 base, and 11 bases lay in between. The CDR3 DNA reads as TGTGCCAGTAGTCCGCAGCTAGTCCAAGAGACCCAGTACTTC. This codes for CASSPQLVQETQYF.

This chain connects TRBV19 to TRBJ2-5; D not certain. The CDR3 length is 14 residues. Germline-derived CDR1 and CDR2 are LNHDA and SQIVND (reference sequence). V dropped 0 bases and J dropped 2 bases, with 7 bases sitting between them. The CDR3 region has the DNA TGTGCCAGTAGTATAGATCCAGCGCAAGAGACCCAGTACTTC. Its translation is CASSIDPAQETQYF.

V and J are TRBV19 and TRBJ2-2, with 12 bases that match TRBD1. V lost 7 bases, J lost 6 bases, and 3 bases stayed unmatched. The CDR3 has 14 amino acids. Germline V CDR1 and CDR2: LNHDA, SQIVND (reference sequence). The CDR3 bases are TGTGCCAGTACCGGGGACAGGGGGCCCGGGGAGCTGTTTTTT. Amino acid sequence: CASTGDRGPGELFF.

In this sample, this clone turned up once. This chain connects TRBV3-1 (or the pseudogene TRBV3-2) to TRBJ2-2; 9 bases are a match to TRBD1. The CDR3 loop spans 17 amino acids. Germline lookup yields CDR1 LGHDT and CDR2 YNNKEL (reference sequence). The J segment lost 0 bases and the V segment lost 4 bases, leaving 6 bases of the junction unmatched. The CDR3 spells CASSPHRGPPNTGELFF. The CDR3 nucleotides are TGTGCCAGCAGCCCGCACAGGGGGCCCCCGAACACCGGGGAGCTGTTTTTT.

This clone was counted a single time. The chain is built from TRBV18 and TRBJ2-3; D may be TRBD1 (6 bases). This CDR3 region has 13 residues. Trimming took 3 bases from V and 6 from J, leaving 10 bases between them. CDR1 is KGHSH, CDR2 LQKENI, per germline. The CDR3 protein is CASSPLQGDTQYF. In DNA form, the CDR3 reads TGTGCCAGCTCACCTCTCCAGGGGGATACGCAGTATTTT.

The rearrangement joins TRBV11-3 to TRBJ2-1, with 9 bases aligning to TRBD1. V shed 4 bases and J 5 bases; nucleotides not matched to a gene: 9. Looked up from germline, CDR1 is SGHNT and CDR2 is YENEEA. CDR3 length: 16 amino acids. The CDR3 coding sequence is TGTGCCAGCAGCTCAGGCGGGACAGGGATTAACAATGAGCAGTTCTTC. Protein product: CASSSGGTGINNEQFF. Using reference TRBV11-3 and TRBJ2-1 for the parts outside the CDR3, the full variable domain is EAGVVQSPRYKIIEKKQPVAFWCNPISGHNTLYWYLQNLGQGPELLIRYENEEAVDDSQLPKDRFSAERLKGVDSTLKIQPAELGDSAVYLCASSSGGTGINNEQFFGPGTRLTVL.

With respect to this clone: One end of the junction does not line up with germline, which may come from a read error. This chain uses TRBV5-1 with TRBJ1-1; 8 bases match TRBD1. In germline, CDR1 is SGHRS, CDR2 YFSETQ. The CDR3 is 15 residues long. CDR3 in DNA: TGTGCCAGCAGCCCCGGGACAGGAGGGAACACTGAAGCTTTCTTT. Translated: CASSPGTGGNTEAFF.

The chain has TRBV5-6 and TRBJ2-1, with 10 bases identical to TRBD2. The V segment lost 4 bases and the J segment 3 bases; nucleotides outside the gene matches: 7. CDR3 length: 16 residues. From germline, CDR1 is SGHDT and CDR2 YYEEEE. In nucleotides, the CDR3 is TGTGCCAGCAGCAGGGGCCGGACTAGCGGCTACAATGAGCAGTTCTTC. This codes for CASSRGRTSGYNEQFF.

The V gene is TRBV3-1 (or the pseudogene TRBV3-2), the J gene TRBJ2-5; 11 bases are shared with TRBD2. Germline CDR1 LGHDT, CDR2 YNNKEL (reference sequence). The CDR3 extends over 17 amino acids. V was clipped by 1 base and J by 5 bases; unmatched bases: 9. CDR3 sequence reads: CASSQGGSGGAGETQYF. CDR3 DNA sequence: TGTGCCAGCAGCCAAGGTGGTAGCGGGGGGGCCGGGGAGACCCAGTACTTC.

V usage is TRBV12-3 or TRBV12-4 and J usage is TRBJ2-2; 7 bases fit TRBD2. The CDR3 runs 13 residues. Trimming took 9 bases from V and 5 from J; bases not matched to a gene: 6. The CDR3 nucleotides read TGTGCCAGTAACCGGCGGGAGACCGGGGAGCTGTTTTTT. Its translation is CASNRRETGELFF.

A single count supports this clone. The chain uses TRBV4-1 and TRBJ2-7, with D perhaps matching TRBD1 (6 bases). The CDR3 sequence is 16 residues long. Looked up from germline, CDR1 is MGHRA and CDR2 is YSYEKL. V lost 1 base and J 6 bases, leaving 19 bases between the germline ends. In DNA, the CDR3 is TGCGCCAGCAGCCAAGTATCCCAATCGGCAGGGGCCGAGCAGTACTTC. This translates into CASSQVSQSAGAEQYF.

This chain connects TRBV6-5 to TRBJ2-7; the D gene is possibly TRBD2 (7 bases). Per germline, CDR1 MNHEY and CDR2 SVGAGI. The CDR3 contains 15 residues. Trimming removed 1 base from V and 4 bases from J, with 14 bases in between. DNA for the CDR3: TGTGCCAGCAGTTACTGGGCGGGGGCCTCATACGAGCAGTACTTC. The encoded protein is CASSYWAGASYEQYF.

The chain uses TRBV4-3 and TRBJ2-7; D is perhaps TRBD2 (6 bases). The length of the CDR3 is 13 residues. V was shortened by 6 bases and J by 7 bases, with 16 bases between the two germline ends. Germline assignment: CDR1 LGHNA and CDR2 YSLEER. CDR3 in amino acids: CASSFGAGREQYF. DNA of the CDR3: TGCGCCAGCAGTTTTGGGGCAGGGAGGGAGCAGTACTTC.

The chain recombines TRBV10-3 with TRBJ2-1, with 15 bases matching TRBD2. The length of the CDR3 is 13 residues. Germline V gives CDR1 ENHRY, CDR2 SYGVKD. V shed 8 bases, J shed 7 bases, and the junction held 0 bases outside the gene matches. The CDR3 DNA reads as TGTGCCATCGGACTAGCGGGGGGGAATGAGCAGTTCTTC. The encoded protein is CAIGLAGGNEQFF.

The genes are TRBV5-1 and TRBJ2-7; 10 nucleotides agree with TRBD1. Germline CDR1 reads SGHRS; CDR2 reads YFSETQ. The CDR3 is made up of 14 amino acids. CDR3: CASSLGTGAYEQYV. In DNA form, the CDR3 reads TGTGCCAGCAGCCTCGGGACAGGGGCCTACGAGCAGTACGTC.

The chain links TRBV7-3 to TRBJ1-1; maybe TRBD1 (5 bases). Germline CDR1 SGHTA, CDR2 FQGTGA. V was shortened by 5 bases and J by 7 bases, with 11 bases between the two germline ends. The CDR3 covers 12 residues. The CDR3 DNA sequence: TGTGCCAGCAGCCCGGGGGGAATTGAAGCTTTCTTT. Amino acids: CASSPGGIEAFF.

The rearrangement joins TRBV19 to TRBJ2-1, with a tentative D call TRBD1 (5 bases). V shed 4 bases and J shed 6 bases, with 10 bases lying between them. The CDR3 spans 13 residues. The germline V gene encodes CDR1 LNHDA and CDR2 SQIVND (reference sequence). As DNA, the CDR3 is TGTGCCAGTAGTAGAATTCAGGGCAATGAGCAGTTCTTC. Protein sequence: CASSRIQGNEQFF.

CDR3 nucleotide sequence: TGTGCCATCAGTGAGTCTACTAGCGGGAGGCTCAGCGAGCAGTTCTTC. Its translation is CAISESTSGRLSEQFF. This sequence joins TRBV10-3 and TRBJ2-1; 12 positions match TRBD2. With 0 bases clipped from V and 10 bases from J, the junction kept 7 bases outside the gene matches. From germline, CDR1 is ENHRY and CDR2 SYGVKD. There are 16 residues in the CDR3.

The rearrangement joins TRBV5-5 to TRBJ1-1; 8 bases map to TRBD1. This CDR3 spans 14 amino acids. With 1 base clipped from V and 11 bases from J, the junction kept 10 bases outside the gene matches. CDR1 is SGHKS and CDR2 is YYEKEE in the germline V gene (reference sequence). CDR3 DNA: TGTGCCAGCAGCTTGTACCAGGGGGCCAGAATTGCTTTCTTT. Residues: CASSLYQGARIAFF. The entire variable domain, with the rest obtained from reference TRBV5-5 and TRBJ1-1, is as follows: DAGVTQSPTHLIKTRGQQVTLRCSPISGHKSVSWYQQVLGQGPQFIFQYYEKEERGRGNFPDRFSARQFPNYSSELNVNALLLGDSALYLCASSLYQGARIAFFGQGTRLTVV.

The V and J genes are TRBV9 and TRBJ1-6; a weak D match, TRBD1 (6 bases). The CDR3 runs 14 residues. CDR1 and CDR2 from the germline V gene are SGDLS and YYNGEE. Trimming removed 1 base from V and 10 bases from J, with 12 bases in between. Here the CDR3 DNA reads TGTGCCAGCAGCGTATCAGGGGAGGGATCACCCCTCCACTTT. Translation: CASSVSGEGSPLHF.

The chain recombines TRBV18 with TRBJ2-1; 9 bases line up with TRBD2. With 1 base clipped from V and 7 bases from J, the junction kept 11 bases outside the gene matches. Germline lookup yields CDR1 KGHSH and CDR2 LQKENI. The CDR3 is made up of 17 amino acids. The CDR3 sequence: CASSPRDSGGRGNEQFF. The CDR3 nucleotides read TGTGCCAGCTCACCACGGGATAGCGGGGGACGAGGTAATGAGCAGTTCTTC. Looking up the rest from reference TRBV18 and TRBJ2-1 gives the full variable domain: NAGVMQNPRHLVRRRGQEARLRCSPMKGHSHVYWYRQLPEEGLKFMVYLQKENIIDESGMPKERFSAEFPKEGPSILRIQQVVRGDSAAYFCASSPRDSGGRGNEQFFGPGTRLTVL.

The chain's CDR3 is CASSVFGSQETQYF. CDR3 nucleotides: TGTGCCAGCAGCGTGTTCGGTTCCCAAGAGACCCAGTACTTC. This rearrangement joins TRBV9 to TRBJ2-5; D not certain. The CDR3 loop spans 14 amino acids. Germline V gives CDR1 SGDLS, CDR2 YYNGEE. The V end was cut by 2 bases, the J end by 1 base, with 9 bases between.

The J gene is TRBJ2-5, the V gene TRBV2; the match to TRBD1 covers 10 bases. The CDR3 covers 14 residues. Unmatched junction bases numbered 4, after V lost 4 bases and J lost 5 bases. CDR1 and CDR2 (germline): SNHLY, FYNNEI. The CDR3 loop is CASSGGQGKETQYF. The DNA of the CDR3 is TGTGCCAGCAGTGGGGGACAGGGGAAGGAGACCCAGTACTTC. The variable domain in full, completed from reference TRBV2 and TRBJ2-5, reads EPEVTQTPSHQVTQMGQEVILRCVPISNHLYFYWYRQILGQKVEFLVSFYNNEISEKSEIFDDQFSVERPDGSNFTLKIRSTKLEDSAMYFCASSGGQGKETQYFGPGTRLLVL.

The chain joins TRBV18 to TRBJ2-7; D might be TRBD2 (5 bases). V gave up 3 bases and J gave up 0 bases, with 6 bases separating them. The CDR3 is made up of 13 amino acids. CDR1 is KGHSH, CDR2 LQKENI, per germline. This chain's CDR3 is CASSPGLSYEQYF. Here the CDR3 DNA reads TGTGCCAGCTCACCCGGACTCTCCTACGAGCAGTACTTC.

The V gene is TRBV10-3, the J gene TRBJ1-5; tentative D call: TRBD1 (6 bases). V lost 0 bases to trimming and J lost 1 base, with 7 bases between them. Per germline, CDR1 ENHRY and CDR2 SYGVKD. The CDR3 has 15 residues. This CDR3 reads CAISESDSSNQPQHF. The DNA of the CDR3 is TGTGCCATCAGTGAGTCGGACAGCAGCAATCAGCCCCAGCATTTT.

The chain is built from TRBV6-2 or TRBV6-3 and TRBJ2-7; TRBD2 agrees at 7 bases. CDR1 and CDR2 from the germline V gene are MNHEY and SVGEGT. The junction had 12 bases not matched to a gene; V was cut back by 6 bases and J by 1 base. This CDR3 has 16 amino acids. The CDR3 protein is CASSRTGGSSSYEQYF. The CDR3, as DNA: TGTGCCAGCAGCCGAACCGGGGGGTCCTCTTCCTACGAGCAGTACTTC.

The CDR3 DNA sequence: TGTGCCAGCAGCTTCACAGGGACGTTAGCCAAAAACATTCAGTACTTC. It translates to CASSFTGTLAKNIQYF. This chain connects TRBV7-3 to TRBJ2-4; D is perhaps TRBD1 (6 bases). Germline-derived CDR1 and CDR2 are SGHTA and FQGTGA. There are 16 residues in the CDR3. Trimming pared 3 bases from V and 0 bases from J, leaving 12 bases between.

This chain uses TRBV12-3 or TRBV12-4 with TRBJ1-4; D not certain. The CDR3 totals 12 residues. V was shortened by 5 bases and J by 8 bases, with 9 bases between the two germline ends. The CDR3 coding sequence is TGTGCCAGCAGTCACCGGGAAGAAAAACTGTTTTTT. Protein: CASSHREEKLFF.

The chain recombines TRBV9 with TRBJ1-2; no clear D. The CDR3 covers 14 residues. Germline V CDR1 and CDR2: SGDLS, YYNGEE. V was clipped by 6 bases and J by 2 bases, with 14 bases between them. This CDR3 reads CASTFSDGNYGYTF. Written as DNA, the CDR3 is TGTGCCAGCACCTTTTCTGACGGGAACTATGGCTACACCTTC.

The chain has TRBV19 and TRBJ2-3; possible D gene TRBD1, 6 bases. Germline assignment: CDR1 LNHDA and CDR2 SQIVND (reference sequence). Trimming pared 3 bases from V and 3 bases from J, leaving 19 bases between. The CDR3 loop spans 17 amino acids. The CDR3 protein is CASSIVRQAISTDTQYF. The CDR3 bases are TGTGCCAGTAGTATTGTTAGACAGGCAATAAGTACAGATACGCAGTATTTT. Using reference TRBV19 and TRBJ2-3 for the parts outside the CDR3, the full variable domain is DGGITQSPKYLFRKEGQNVTLSCEQNLNHDAMYWYRQDPGQGLRLIYYSQIVNDFQKGDIAEGYSVSREKKESFPLTVTSAQKNPTAFYLCASSIVRQAISTDTQYFGPGTRLTVL.

J is TRBJ2-7 and V is TRBV5-6, with TRBD2 matching over 7 bases. Germline lookup yields CDR1 SGHDT and CDR2 YYEEEE. The CDR3 has 14 residues. The V gene end was trimmed by 3 bases and the J gene end by 3 bases; junction bases not matched to a gene: 6. As DNA, the CDR3 is TGTGCCAGCAGCTCAGCGGGACGCCTCTACGAGCAGTACGTC. It translates to CASSSAGRLYEQYV.